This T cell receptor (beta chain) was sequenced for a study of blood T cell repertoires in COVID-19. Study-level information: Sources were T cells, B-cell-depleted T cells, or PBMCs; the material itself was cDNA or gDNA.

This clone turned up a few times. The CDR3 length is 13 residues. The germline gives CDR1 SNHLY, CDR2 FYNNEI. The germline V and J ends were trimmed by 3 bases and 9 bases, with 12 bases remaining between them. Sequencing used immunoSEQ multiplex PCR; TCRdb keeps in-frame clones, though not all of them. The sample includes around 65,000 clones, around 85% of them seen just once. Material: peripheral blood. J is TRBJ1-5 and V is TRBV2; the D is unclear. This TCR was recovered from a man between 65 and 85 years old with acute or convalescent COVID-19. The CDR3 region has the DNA TGTGCCAGCAGTGAGGGAGGCGTCCGGCCCCAGCATTTT. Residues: CASSEGGVRPQHF.